Below, one T cell receptor (beta chain) is given with its context. Its specificity is not known. The entry originates in a study of Ad26.COV2.S vaccination and SARS-CoV-2 variants. As for treatment: roughly 19 received Ad26.COV2.S at low or high dose, single or two shots; 5 received placebo; per-sample allocation not given. Day 63 after the first vaccine or placebo injection was the time point for sampling. The shot given was an Ad26 vector that makes Wuhan-strain SARS-CoV-2 spike. Profiling relied on immunoSEQ multiplex PCR, and the TCRdb table lists in-frame clones only, not all of them. The table lists roughly 320,000 clones, about 82% of them singletons. General observations from the study: With respect to non-spike TCR breadth, vaccine and placebo recipients were similar. Substantial breadth was reportedly displayed by spike-specific CD8+ and CD4+ T cell responses after vaccination. Those who received the vaccine showed greater spike-specific TCR breadth than those given placebo.

Looked up from germline, CDR1 is SEHNR and CDR2 is FQNEAQ (reference sequence). V was trimmed by 5 bases and J by 1 base, leaving 6 bases between them. The CDR3 loop spans 12 amino acids. This TCR derives from a person between 18 and 59 years old who received the Ad26.COV2.S COVID-19 vaccine or a placebo. Here the sequenced sample was peripheral blood, taken in a trial of Ad26.COV2.S vaccine versus placebo. The V gene is TRBV7-9, the J gene TRBJ2-7; D is undetermined. The DNA of the CDR3 is TGTGCCAGCAGCGCTCCGTCCTACGAGCAGTACTTC. Translating gives CASSAPSYEQYF.